Below, 27 T cell receptor beta chains from the same sample are listed, as sequenced in a study of control samples from healthy donors and cancer patients. Profiled with immunoSEQ multiplex PCR; TCRdb holds only in-frame clones, not every one. The sample contains 65,000 to 90,000 clones, around 93% of which appear only once. The sample consisted of blood. All receptors come from a woman in her twenties or thirties in good health.

The J gene is TRBJ1-3, the V gene TRBV7-6; a possible D gene is TRBD1 (6 bases). The germline CDR1 and CDR2 sequences are SGHVS and FNYEAQ. Trimming stripped 2 bases from V and 4 bases from J, with 12 bases between. This CDR3 is 15 amino acids long. The CDR3 region is CASSLSQGSGNTIYF. CDR3 nucleotide sequence: TGTGCCAGCAGCTTAAGTCAGGGGTCCGGAAACACCATATATTTT.

The chain combines TRBV29-1 with TRBJ1-1, with D uncertain. Germline loops: CDR1 SQVTM, CDR2 ANQGSEA. V was trimmed by 0 bases and J by 8 bases, leaving 10 bases between them. The CDR3 runs to 12 residues. Here the CDR3 DNA reads TGCAGCGTTGAAGAGCGACAATCAGAAGCTTTCTTT. Translating gives CSVEERQSEAFF.

A few counts support this clone. The chain links TRBV7-9 to TRBJ1-6; D not resolved. This CDR3 has 14 residues. Trimming took off 10 bases at V and 0 bases at J, with 10 bases between the two ends. Germline-derived CDR1 and CDR2 are SEHNR and FQNEAQ (reference sequence). CDR3 region: CAIRPSSYNSPLHF. Written as DNA, the CDR3 is TGTGCCATTAGGCCGAGCTCCTATAATTCACCCCTCCACTTT.

V gene TRBV11-3 combines with J gene TRBJ1-2; the D gene is possibly TRBD1 (6 bases). Looked up from germline, CDR1 is SGHNT and CDR2 is YENEEA. The CDR3 runs 13 residues. V was trimmed by 0 bases and J by 8 bases, leaving 10 bases between them. In DNA, the CDR3 is TGTGCCAGCAGCTTAGAGGGGGCGCGAGGCTACACCTTC. Its protein is CASSLEGARGYTF.

The gene calls are TRBV7-9 and TRBJ1-5; possibly TRBD1 for D (6 bases). Germline values: CDR1 SEHNR, CDR2 FQNEAQ (reference sequence). Trimming stripped 5 bases from V and 1 base from J, with 21 bases between. The CDR3 has 18 amino acids. The CDR3 region has the DNA TGTGCCAGCAGCCATACATTCCGGGGGGCGAAAAGCAATCAGCCCCAGCATTTT. Residues: CASSHTFRGAKSNQPQHF.

The CDR3 region has the DNA TGTGCCAGCAAATACGGGGCCGAACCCAATCAGCCCCAGCATTTT. Its protein product is CASKYGAEPNQPQHF. The rearrangement joins TRBV2 to TRBJ1-5; tentative D call: TRBD1 (5 bases). V lost 7 bases and J lost 3, with 16 bases in between. The germline V gene encodes CDR1 SNHLY and CDR2 FYNNEI. The CDR3 length is 15 residues.

The chain couples TRBV13 to TRBJ2-1; D gene ambiguous. The CDR3 spans 15 residues. The germline V gene has CDR1 PRHDT and CDR2 FYEKMQ (reference sequence). Trimming took off 7 bases at V and 5 bases at J, with 18 bases between the two ends. The CDR3 sequence: CASTRRIGFDNEQFF. The CDR3 DNA follows: TGTGCCAGCACCAGAAGAATAGGGTTCGACAATGAGCAGTTCTTC.

The chain joins TRBV7-3 to TRBJ2-1, with D unresolved. The CDR3 has 14 amino acids. The V end lost 6 bases, the J end lost 7 bases, and 16 bases lay between the germline ends. In germline, CDR1 is SGHTA, CDR2 FQGTGA. The CDR3: CASSEAVYGNEQFF. Written as DNA, the CDR3 is TGTGCCAGCAGTGAGGCAGTCTACGGGAATGAGCAGTTCTTC.

The chain links TRBV19 to TRBJ1-5, with D possibly TRBD1 on 6 matching bases. Germline CDR1 LNHDA, CDR2 SQIVND (reference sequence). This CDR3 contains 14 residues. Trimming stripped 3 bases from V and 4 bases from J, with 10 bases between. The CDR3: CASSIGGFNQPQHF. CDR3 sequence (DNA): TGTGCCAGTAGTATTGGGGGCTTTAATCAGCCCCAGCATTTT.

In this sample, this clone turned up once. The rearrangement joins TRBV9 to TRBJ1-6; 7 bases are shared with TRBD1. Germline CDR1 SGDLS, CDR2 YYNGEE. V was clipped by 3 bases and J by 6 bases; unmatched bases: 9. CDR3 length: 16 amino acids. The CDR3 loop reads CASSGLGTASNSPLHF. CDR3 bases: TGTGCCAGCAGCGGACTGGGGACAGCTTCTAATTCACCCCTCCACTTT.

The chain carries TRBV14 and TRBJ1-5; D is possibly TRBD1 (5 bases). The CDR3 is 14 amino acids. CDR1 SGHDN and CDR2 FVKESK come from the germline V gene. V lost 1 base and J lost 5, with 9 bases in between. CDR3 residues: CASSQGGAHQPQHF. The CDR3 coding sequence is TGTGCCAGCAGCCAAGGAGGGGCCCATCAGCCCCAGCATTTT.

As to this clone: Other DNA sequences from this sample encode an identical CDR3 as well. This rearrangement joins TRBV12-3 or TRBV12-4 to TRBJ1-5; D uncertain. CDR3 size: 12 residues. Trimming took off 4 bases at V and 1 base at J, with 2 bases between the two ends. The CDR3: CASSYSNQPQHF. The CDR3 DNA reads TGTGCCAGCAGTTACAGCAATCAGCCCCAGCATTTT.

The chain is built from TRBV12-5 and TRBJ1-1; 8 nucleotides match TRBD1. Losses at the gene ends were 6 bases for V and 8 bases for J; bases not matched to a gene: 11. Germline V gene sequence: CDR1 LGHNT, CDR2 FRNRAP. The CDR3 consists of 14 residues. CDR3 sequence (DNA): TGTGCTAGTGGCCGGTCGGGACAGGCGCGAGAAGCTTTCTTT. Encoded protein: CASGRSGQAREAFF. The variable domain in full, completed from reference TRBV12-5 and TRBJ1-1, reads DARVTQTPRHKVTEMGQEVTMRCQPILGHNTVFWYRQTMMQGLELLAYFRNRAPLDDSGMPKDRFSAEMPDATLATLKIQPSEPRDSAVYFCASGRSGQAREAFFGQGTRLTVV.

The rearrangement uses TRBV19 and TRBJ1-1, with D unclear. The CDR3 totals 13 residues. Trimming cost V 8 bases and J 1 base, with 11 bases left between them. Germline V gene sequence: CDR1 LNHDA, CDR2 SQIVND (reference sequence). This CDR3 is CASQTEANTEAFF. CDR3 nucleotides: TGTGCCAGTCAAACAGAGGCGAACACTGAAGCTTTCTTT.

The chain carries TRBV10-1 and TRBJ2-1; 10 nucleotides agree with TRBD1. V lost 5 bases, J lost 7 bases, and 8 bases stayed unmatched. The germline V gene encodes CDR1 WNHNN and CDR2 SYGVQD (reference sequence). This CDR3 comprises 15 residues. The CDR3 DNA sequence: TGCGCCAGCAGTCAACCCGGGACAGGGGATAATGAGCAGTTCTTC. Its protein product is CASSQPGTGDNEQFF.

This rearrangement joins TRBV9 to TRBJ1-5; weak D call: TRBD1 (5 bases). Trimming cost V 0 bases and J 3 bases, with 10 bases left between them. The germline V gene has CDR1 SGDLS and CDR2 YYNGEE. The CDR3 extends over 15 amino acids. The CDR3 region has the DNA TGTGCCAGCAGCGTAGGAACAGGACCCAATCAGCCCCAGCATTTT. It yields the protein CASSVGTGPNQPQHF.

The V gene is TRBV5-1, the J gene TRBJ1-3; D not certain. The germline CDR1 and CDR2 sequences are SGHRS and YFSETQ. There are 16 residues in the CDR3. The ends were cut back, 0 bases at V and 0 bases at J, with 10 bases in the middle. In DNA, the CDR3 is TGCGCCAGCAGCTTGGCTACCCCCAACTCTGGAAACACCATATATTTT. Its translation: CASSLATPNSGNTIYF.

The genes are TRBV4-1 and TRBJ1-2; tentatively, D is TRBD1 (6 bases). The CDR3 contains 19 residues. Per germline, CDR1 MGHRA and CDR2 YSYEKL. The ends were cut back, 0 bases at V and 8 bases at J, with 28 bases in the middle. The CDR3 is CASSQDSRAVYGGAGGYTF. The CDR3 DNA is TGCGCCAGCAGCCAAGATTCCAGGGCGGTGTACGGGGGCGCGGGGGGCTACACCTTC.

The V call is TRBV9, the J call TRBJ2-5; D not certain. The CDR3 runs to 16 residues. V was cut by 0 bases and J by 1 base, with 13 bases left in between. CDR1 and CDR2 (germline): SGDLS, YYNGEE. This CDR3 reads CASSVAEETIQETQYF. In DNA, the CDR3 is TGTGCCAGCAGCGTAGCCGAAGAGACGATCCAAGAGACCCAGTACTTC.

CDR3 bases: TGTGCCCGCTCTAGGCAGAACGTCTACAATGAGCAGTTCTTC. The encoded protein is CARSRQNVYNEQFF. The V call is TRBV6-4, the J call TRBJ2-1; no definite D call. The V gene lost 11 bases and the J gene lost 3 bases, with 17 bases spanning the gap. CDR3 length: 14 amino acids. Germline CDR1 reads MRHNA; CDR2 reads SNTAGT.

This clone was counted a single time. CDR3: CASEGSTGQSKTNYGYTF. In DNA form, the CDR3 reads TGTGCCAGTGAGGGTTCGACTGGACAGTCCAAAACTAACTATGGCTACACCTTC. The chain employs TRBV19 and TRBJ1-2; TRBD1 is a possible D gene (6 bases). The CDR3 length is 18 residues. From germline, CDR1 is LNHDA and CDR2 SQIVND (reference sequence). The V end was cut by 8 bases, the J end by 0 bases, with 25 bases between.

The rearrangement joins TRBV5-6 to TRBJ2-5, with 7 bases identical to TRBD1. Per the germline V gene, CDR1 is SGHDT and CDR2 is YYEEEE. V lost 3 bases, J lost 7 bases, and 6 bases stayed unmatched. CDR3 length: 13 amino acids. CDR3 sequence: CASSYGTAGTQYF. The CDR3 bases are TGTGCCAGCAGCTACGGGACAGCAGGGACCCAGTACTTC.

This clone was seen only once. Written as DNA, the CDR3 is TGTGCCACGCGACAGGGCATGAACACTGAAGCTTTCTTT. Translating it yields CATRQGMNTEAFF. The chain couples TRBV19 to TRBJ1-1, with TRBD1 matching over 7 bases. There are 13 residues in the CDR3. Per germline, CDR1 LNHDA and CDR2 SQIVND (reference sequence). Trimming took 10 bases from V and 0 from J; bases not matched to a gene: 5.

The rearrangement joins TRBV27 to TRBJ2-4; the D gene could be TRBD1 or TRBD2 (5 bases each). The CDR3 totals 16 residues. Germline V gives CDR1 MNHEY, CDR2 SMNVEV (reference sequence). Trimming removed 0 bases at V and 5 bases at J, with 14 bases between. Written as DNA, the CDR3 is TGTGCCAGCAGTTTATCGTTTTCCGGGACCCAAAACATTCAGTACTTC. It encodes CASSLSFSGTQNIQYF.

The chain recombines TRBV10-2 with TRBJ2-5, with D perhaps matching TRBD1 or TRBD2 (7 bases each). Per the germline V gene, CDR1 is WSHSY and CDR2 is SAAADI. V was clipped by 6 bases and J by 5 bases, with 22 bases between them. This CDR3 spans 16 amino acids. This chain's CDR3 is CASSLRRLQGGETQYF. For the CDR3, the DNA is TGCGCCAGCAGCCTCCGTCGACTCCAGGGGGGGGAGACCCAGTACTTC.

The gene calls are TRBV27 and TRBJ1-2, with D possibly matching TRBD1 (5 bases). Trimming took 6 bases from V and 4 from J, leaving 21 bases between them. This CDR3 contains 16 residues. Germline V lookup: CDR1 MNHEY, CDR2 SMNVEV (reference sequence). In DNA form, the CDR3 reads TGTGCCAGCAGCCGTAGGCCGGGGGATTGGGGCTATGGCTACACCTTC. It codes for CASSRRPGDWGYGYTF.

The chain has TRBV7-6 and TRBJ1-3; D is unresolved. CDR1 is SGHVS and CDR2 is FNYEAQ in the germline V gene. The V end lost 1 base, the J end lost 0 bases, and 19 bases lay between the germline ends. CDR3 length: 19 amino acids. The CDR3 sequence: CASSLVLRVGSGSGNTIYF. CDR3 DNA: TGTGCCAGCAGCTTAGTCCTACGCGTGGGCTCTGGCTCTGGAAACACCATATATTTT.